The 19 T cell receptor beta chains listed next were all sequenced from one sample in a study of siplizumab effects on memory and regulatory T cells. Clones were read by immunoSEQ multiplex PCR, and TCRdb kept only the in-frame ones, dropping some. The sample carries some 97,000 clones, 90% to 95% recorded once. Specimen: Tregs sorted from blood. The source is a human donor in good health.

The chain couples TRBV19 to TRBJ2-2; TRBD1 might be the D (6 bases). Trimming took 3 bases from V and 2 from J, leaving 16 bases between them. Germline V gene lookup returns CDR1 LNHDA and CDR2 SQIVND (reference sequence). This CDR3 contains 17 residues. The chain's CDR3 is CASSMGSGHTNTGELFF. The CDR3, as DNA: TGTGCCAGTAGTATGGGCTCGGGACATACTAACACCGGGGAGCTGTTTTTT. Based on the CDR3 plus reference TRBV19 and TRBJ2-2, the full variable domain is DGGITQSPKYLFRKEGQNVTLSCEQNLNHDAMYWYRQDPGQGLRLIYYSQIVNDFQKGDIAEGYSVSREKKESFPLTVTSAQKNPTAFYLCASSMGSGHTNTGELFFGEGSRLTVL.

The DNA for the CDR3 is TGTGCCAGCCGCGCCCCGGGGGGCGGGGGGGGAGAGACCCAGTACTTC. Amino acid sequence: CASRAPGGGGGETQYF. J is TRBJ2-5 and V is TRBV9; 9 bases align to TRBD2. The germline CDR1 and CDR2 sequences are SGDLS and YYNGEE. The CDR3 is made up of 16 amino acids. Trimming took 7 bases from V and 4 from J; bases not matched to a gene: 14.

The chain recombines TRBV5-1 with TRBJ1-1; a weak D match, TRBD1 (5 bases). Germline CDR1 reads SGHRS; CDR2 reads YFSETQ. Trimming removed 4 bases at V and 0 bases at J, with 13 bases between. This CDR3 spans 15 amino acids. CDR3 loop: CASSAHPGLNTEAFF. The CDR3 nucleotides read TGCGCCAGCAGCGCCCACCCGGGACTGAACACTGAAGCTTTCTTT.

V gene TRBV19 combines with J gene TRBJ2-3, with D maybe TRBD2 (5 bases). This CDR3 region has 13 residues. The germline gives CDR1 LNHDA, CDR2 SQIVND (reference sequence). The V and J ends lost 4 bases and 4 bases respectively, with 9 bases between them. The CDR3 DNA reads as TGTGCCAGTAGTAAAGGACTGCCAGATACGCAGTATTTT. Its protein is CASSKGLPDTQYF.

V gene TRBV5-1 combines with J gene TRBJ1-2; D perhaps matches TRBD1 (5 bases). The CDR3 contains 14 residues. Germline assignment: CDR1 SGHRS and CDR2 YFSETQ. V was trimmed by 4 bases and J by 6 bases, leaving 16 bases between them. CDR3 DNA: TGCGCCAGCAGCGGGGGTTTGAGGGTGGATGGCTACACCTTC. Its protein product is CASSGGLRVDGYTF.

This sequence joins TRBV7-6 and TRBJ1-1, with 10 bases lining up with TRBD1. There are 14 residues in the CDR3. CDR1 SGHVS and CDR2 FNYEAQ come from the germline V gene. The J segment lost 3 bases and the V segment lost 5 bases, leaving 3 bases of the junction unmatched. CDR3 DNA: TGTGCCAGCAGCGCGGGACAGGGGTACACTGAAGCTTTCTTT. This translates into CASSAGQGYTEAFF.

The chain uses TRBV19 and TRBJ2-2; D gene uncertain. V was trimmed by 8 bases and J by 5 bases, leaving 15 bases between them. CDR1 and CDR2 from the germline V gene are LNHDA and SQIVND (reference sequence). The CDR3 sequence is 14 residues long. Here the CDR3 reads CASSVLFWTGELFF. CDR3 bases: TGTGCCAGTTCTGTACTGTTCTGGACCGGGGAGCTGTTTTTT. Full variable domain (remainder filled in from reference TRBV19 and TRBJ2-2): DGGITQSPKYLFRKEGQNVTLSCEQNLNHDAMYWYRQDPGQGLRLIYYSQIVNDFQKGDIAEGYSVSREKKESFPLTVTSAQKNPTAFYLCASSVLFWTGELFFGEGSRLTVL.

This clone occurred once. CDR3 nucleotides: TGTGCCAGCAGCGTAGAGAAGATCCGGGACAGAACTAATCAGCCCCAGCATTTT. Its protein is CASSVEKIRDRTNQPQHF. This chain uses TRBV9 with TRBJ1-5, with 7 bases lining up with TRBD1. V gave up 0 bases and J gave up 4 bases; unmatched junction bases: 13. Germline V gene sequence: CDR1 SGDLS, CDR2 YYNGEE. The CDR3 sequence is 18 residues long.

The chain uses TRBV6-1 and TRBJ1-1, with D hard to call. Germline V lookup: CDR1 MNHNS, CDR2 SASEGT. The CDR3 totals 13 residues. The ends were cut back, 10 bases at V and 1 base at J, with 13 bases in the middle. CDR3 residues: CATREWGNTEAFF. DNA for the CDR3: TGTGCCACCCGAGAGTGGGGGAACACTGAAGCTTTCTTT.

The rearrangement uses TRBV5-6 and TRBJ2-7; D unclear. Per the germline V gene, CDR1 is SGHDT and CDR2 is YYEEEE. There are 8 residues in the CDR3. The ends were cut back, 7 bases at V and 4 bases at J, with 0 bases in the middle. The CDR3 spells CASYEQYF. DNA for the CDR3: TGTGCCAGCTACGAGCAGTACTTC. Looking up the rest from reference TRBV5-6 and TRBJ2-7 gives the full variable domain: DAGVTQSPTHLIKTRGQQVTLRCSPKSGHDTVSWYQQALGQGPQFIFQYYEEEERQRGNFPDRFSGHQFPNYSSELNVNALLLGDSALYLCASYEQYFGPGTRLTVT.

The gene calls are TRBV6-1 and TRBJ2-7; D call uncertain. The CDR3 is 12 amino acids. Trimming removed 7 bases at V and 6 bases at J, with 13 bases between. Per germline, CDR1 MNHNS and CDR2 SASEGT. CDR3 protein: CASNAKSFEQYF. For the CDR3, the DNA is TGTGCCAGCAATGCAAAGTCATTCGAGCAGTACTTC.

The V gene is TRBV30, the J gene TRBJ1-6, with D perhaps TRBD1 (5 bases). CDR3 length: 15 amino acids. Deletions cut 1 base from V and 6 bases from J, with 13 bases between. The V gene's germline CDR1 is GTSNPN and CDR2 SVGIG (reference sequence). For the CDR3, the DNA is TGTGCCTGGAGTGCTTGGTCAGGGACTAATTCACCCCTCCACTTT. It is translated as CAWSAWSGTNSPLHF.

The genes are TRBV6-1 and TRBJ1-5; TRBD1 aligns across 8 bases. The J segment lost 1 base and the V segment lost 4 bases, leaving 15 bases of the junction unmatched. The CDR3 consists of 19 residues. Germline V gives CDR1 MNHNS, CDR2 SASEGT. The CDR3 DNA follows: TGTGCCAGCAGTGTCATAATCGGCAGGGGGCCGTCAAGCAATCAGCCCCAGCATTTT. Amino acids: CASSVIIGRGPSSNQPQHF.

The rearrangement links TRBV23-1 to TRBJ2-2; D perhaps matches TRBD1 (5 bases). TRBV23-1 is labeled an ORF, and its function is uncertain. Trimming left V 4 bases short and J 3 bases short, with 15 bases between. The CDR3 consists of 16 residues. CDR3 residues: CASSLVEGADTGELFF. The DNA for the CDR3 is TGCGCCAGCAGTCTGGTGGAAGGGGCGGACACCGGGGAGCTGTTTTTT.

The chain carries TRBV28 and TRBJ2-7; 11 bases fit TRBD2. Germline values: CDR1 MDHEN, CDR2 SYDVKM. Losses at the gene ends were 5 bases for V and 2 bases for J; bases not matched to a gene: 2. The CDR3 sequence is 14 residues long. Here the CDR3 reads CASSTSGGTYEQYF. CDR3 nucleotides: TGTGCCAGCAGTACTAGCGGGGGAACCTACGAGCAGTACTTC.

V and J are TRBV11-2 and TRBJ2-7; D is ambiguous. Germline CDR1 reads SGHAT; CDR2 reads FQNNGV. Deletions cut 1 base from V and 2 bases from J, with 6 bases between. CDR3 length equals 13 residues. CDR3 residues: CASSLVGPYEQYF. CDR3 coding DNA: TGTGCCAGCAGCTTAGTGGGCCCCTACGAGCAGTACTTC.

The V gene is TRBV6-5, the J gene TRBJ1-5, with 8 bases fitting TRBD1. The CDR3 consists of 13 residues. CDR1 and CDR2 (germline): MNHEY, SVGAGI. V was pared by 6 bases and J by 7 bases, with 5 bases of the junction left unmatched. The CDR3 sequence: CASSRQGSQPQHF. The CDR3 DNA reads as TGTGCCAGCAGCCGACAGGGGTCCCAGCCCCAGCATTTT.

This clone was observed a few times. V is TRBV19 and J is TRBJ2-7; TRBD2 matches at 8 bases. Germline V lookup: CDR1 LNHDA, CDR2 SQIVND (reference sequence). Trimming took 3 bases from V and 3 from J; bases not matched to a gene: 4. This CDR3 has 14 residues. The DNA for the CDR3 is TGTGCCAGTAGTATCGCGGGAGGAGGCTACGAGCAGTACTTC. It encodes CASSIAGGGYEQYF.

This clone is a singleton in its sample. The chain joins TRBV19 to TRBJ2-7, with 14 bases fitting TRBD2. Germline CDR1 is LNHDA and CDR2 is SQIVND (reference sequence). The CDR3 totals 17 residues. V trimming: 5 bases; J trimming: 4 bases; junction bases outside the gene matches: 10. The CDR3 loop is CASSPSSGTSGRYEQYF. The CDR3 coding sequence is TGTGCCAGTAGTCCGTCTTCCGGGACTAGCGGGAGATACGAGCAGTACTTC.